The rows below give T cell receptor beta chains drawn from one sample of a study of cytomegalovirus exposure and HLA in healthy donors. Generated by immunoSEQ multiplex PCR, the TCRdb table keeps only in-frame clones and is missing some. The sample records more than 140,000 clones, over 70% being singletons. The source material was PBMCs. These receptors were obtained from a man aged 25-40 years in good health and CMV-seropositive. The CDR3 runs from the conserved cysteine through the conserved F or W. The order of the fields is V gene, D gene, J gene, CDR3 protein. The D gene is left open where the match is weak.

V: TRBV30
D: NA
J: TRBJ2-1
CDR3: CAWSDRASQFF

V: TRBV29-1
D: NA
J: TRBJ2-2
CDR3: CSAQDSLNTGELFF

V: TRBV28
D: TRBD1
J: TRBJ1-5
CDR3: CASRDRLEGQPQHF

V: TRBV30
D: TRBD2
J: TRBJ2-1
CDR3: CAWSAGELINNEQFF

V: TRBV25-1
D: TRBD2
J: TRBJ2-5
CDR3: CASSEWGSGEETQYF

V: TRBV19
D: NA
J: TRBJ1-2
CDR3: CASSIGQIYGYTF

V: TRBV7-9
D: NA
J: TRBJ1-2
CDR3: CASSSHTGGDYGYTF

V: TRBV5-1
D: TRBD2
J: TRBJ2-5
CDR3: CASSLPGLAGAGETQYF

V: TRBV29-1
D: TRBD1
J: TRBJ2-1
CDR3: CSVSSYRGSYNEQFF

V: TRBV7-2
D: TRBD1
J: TRBJ1-6
CDR3: CASSHLPGQGSPLHF

V: TRBV6-1
D: NA
J: TRBJ2-7
CDR3: CASSEEGAASYEQYF

V: TRBV6-5
D: TRBD1
J: TRBJ1-4
CDR3: CASSGQGLLEKLFF

V: TRBV2
D: NA
J: TRBJ2-1
CDR3: CASSERGTSSYNEQFF

V: TRBV4-1
D: NA
J: TRBJ2-6
CDR3: CASSQRAGSLGANGLTF

V: TRBV18
D: TRBD2
J: TRBJ2-1
CDR3: CASSPGTSGFNEQFF

V: TRBV5-5
D: NA
J: TRBJ2-6
CDR3: CASSLWGPRGSGANVLTF

V: TRBV27
D: NA
J: TRBJ1-1
CDR3: CASSLRAGVGTEAFF

V: TRBV27
D: NA
J: TRBJ1-4
CDR3: CASSLTVTPTNEKLFF

V: TRBV6-5
D: NA
J: TRBJ1-1
CDR3: CASSYTRQGEAFF

V: TRBV4-3
D: NA
J: TRBJ1-5
CDR3: CASSQDIVAVRQPQHF

V: TRBV7-2
D: TRBD2
J: TRBJ2-3
CDR3: CASSPYSGGVDTQYF

V: TRBV5-4
D: NA
J: TRBJ2-3
CDR3: CASSLGLERDTQYF

V: TRBV7-9
D: TRBD1
J: TRBJ1-2
CDR3: CASSFRQGPTGYTF

V: TRBV5-1
D: TRBD1
J: NA
CDR3: CASREDRGIHEQYF

V: TRBV29-1
D: NA
J: TRBJ1-2
CDR3: CSVAVAMGEGIADYGYTF

V: TRBV4-1
D: TRBD1
J: TRBJ2-7
CDR3: CASSQIGWGQGSYEQYF

V: TRBV19
D: NA
J: NA
CDR3: CASSLRQSYEQYF